Below are 8 T cell receptor beta chains sequenced from a single sample in a study of CD8+ T cells in alopecia areata. Extraction of RNA preceded its reverse transcription into cDNA, which served as the sequencing template. The assay was immunoSEQ multiplex PCR, and TCRdb's table has in-frame clones only and misses some. The sample holds about 140,000 clones, 55% to 65% seen once. The sequenced sample consisted of CD4+ T cells sorted from blood. The receptors stem from a human donor in good health.

V is TRBV5-1 and J is TRBJ2-2; D is unclear. V was trimmed by 3 bases and J by 2 bases, leaving 8 bases between them. The germline CDR1 and CDR2 sequences are SGHRS and YFSETQ. The CDR3 runs to 14 residues. The CDR3 region has the DNA TGCGCCAGCAGCTCGTTACCAAACACCGGGGAGCTGTTTTTT. Residues: CASSSLPNTGELFF.

Only a few counts were recorded for this clone. The V and J genes are TRBV27 and TRBJ1-2; 7 bases align to TRBD1. V shed 2 bases and J 8 bases; nucleotides not matched to a gene: 8. This CDR3 comprises 14 residues. The germline V gene encodes CDR1 MNHEY and CDR2 SMNVEV (reference sequence). CDR3: CASSLQARGRGYTF. CDR3 nucleotides: TGTGCCAGCAGTTTACAAGCGAGGGGGCGCGGCTACACCTTC.

This chain connects TRBV15 to TRBJ2-2; D unclear. CDR3 length equals 16 residues. From germline, CDR1 is LNHNV and CDR2 YYDKDF (reference sequence). V lost 1 base and J lost 2, with 11 bases in between. The CDR3 coding sequence is TGTGCCACCAGCAGAGTCCGGATCCTTAACACCGGGGAGCTGTTTTTT. It is translated as CATSRVRILNTGELFF. The full variable domain, in which reference TRBV15 and TRBJ2-2 provide the parts outside the CDR3, is DAMVIQNPRYQVTQFGKPVTLSCSQTLNHNVMYWYQQKSSQAPKLLFHYYDKDFNNEADTPDNFQSRRPNTSFCFLDIRSPGLGDTAMYLCATSRVRILNTGELFFGEGSRLTVL.

The rearrangement uses TRBV29-1 and TRBJ1-5, with a possible D match to TRBD1 (5 bases). The CDR3 has 15 residues. Looked up from germline, CDR1 is SQVTM and CDR2 is ANQGSEA. V lost 6 bases to trimming and J lost 1 base, with 16 bases between them. The CDR3 coding sequence is TGCAGCGTCCCCACGGGGCCTAACAGCAATCAGCCCCAGCATTTT. This codes for CSVPTGPNSNQPQHF. The full variable domain, completed using reference TRBV29-1 and TRBJ1-5, is SAVISQKPSRDICQRGTSLTIQCQVDSQVTMMFWYRQQPGQSLTLIATANQGSEATYESGFVIDKFPISRPNLTFSTLTVSNMSPEDSSIYLCSVPTGPNSNQPQHFGDGTRLSIL.

A word on this clone: The junction departs from germline at one end; a sequencing error may be responsible. The V gene is TRBV6-5, the J gene TRBJ1-5; no clear D gene. The CDR3 contains 15 residues. Germline loops: CDR1 MNHEY, CDR2 SVGAGI. CDR3 region: CASSYSGNLNQPQHF. CDR3 nucleotides: TGTGCCAGCAGCTACTCTGGGAACCTCAATCAGCCCCAGCATTTT.

In its sample, this clone was seen a few times. The rearrangement joins TRBV7-9 to TRBJ2-7, with TRBD1 identical over 9 bases. The CDR3 covers 15 residues. J was trimmed by 3 bases and V by 1 base; bases with no gene match: 4. CDR1 and CDR2 from the germline V gene are SEHNR and FQNEAQ (reference sequence). In DNA form, the CDR3 reads TGTGCCAGCAGCTTAGGGAAGACAGGGGGCTACGAGCAGTACTTC. Protein: CASSLGKTGGYEQYF.

This clone was found a few times. The chain joins TRBV5-1 to TRBJ2-5; D remains ambiguous. The germline V gene encodes CDR1 SGHRS and CDR2 YFSETQ. CDR3 length: 14 residues. V was shortened by 6 bases and J by 5 bases, with 17 bases between the two germline ends. Here the CDR3 DNA reads TGCGCCAGCACCCCGACTGCGGCAAGTGAGACCCAGTACTTC. As protein: CASTPTAASETQYF.

Concerning this clone: The same CDR3 also results from other DNA sequences found in this sample. V gene TRBV11-2 combines with J gene TRBJ1-3; the D is unclear. Germline values: CDR1 SGHAT, CDR2 FQNNGV. This CDR3 is built from 14 residues. V lost 4 bases, J lost 0 bases, and 7 bases lay in between. The CDR3 is CASSSRLSGNTIYF. CDR3 nucleotides: TGTGCCAGCAGCTCCAGACTCTCTGGAAACACCATATATTTT.